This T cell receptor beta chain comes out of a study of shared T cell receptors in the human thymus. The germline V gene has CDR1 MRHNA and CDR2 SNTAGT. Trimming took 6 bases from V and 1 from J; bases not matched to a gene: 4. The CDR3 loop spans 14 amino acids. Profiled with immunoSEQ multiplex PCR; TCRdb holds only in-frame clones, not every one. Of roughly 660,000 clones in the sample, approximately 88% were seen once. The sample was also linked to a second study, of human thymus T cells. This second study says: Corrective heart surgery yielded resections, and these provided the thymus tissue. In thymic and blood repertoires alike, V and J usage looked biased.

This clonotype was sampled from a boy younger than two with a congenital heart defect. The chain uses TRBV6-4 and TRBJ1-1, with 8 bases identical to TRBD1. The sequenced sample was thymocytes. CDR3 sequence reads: CASSEDRENTEAFF. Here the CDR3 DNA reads TGTGCCAGCAGCGAGGACAGGGAGAACACTGAAGCTTTCTTT.